A single T cell receptor (beta chain) is shown here with its context. The antigen remains unidentified. This CDR3 has 15 residues. Losses at the gene ends were 2 bases for V and 4 bases for J; bases not matched to a gene: 6. Germline lookup yields CDR1 SGHTA and CDR2 FQGNSA. This record comes from a study of blood T cells in healthy people across ages. Whole-study findings and limits: Naive and antigen-experienced cells were not separated, limiting conclusive comparison. Diversity estimated from one million T cells was considered an underestimate.

Alongside a J-beta primer mix, a sample-barcoded 5' primer served in a second PCR lasting roughly 6 to 11 cycles. A template-switch adaptor that had 12 random nucleotides put a tag on each cDNA molecule. TCRdb re-called the 5' RACE reads with MiXCR, one entry per CDR3 protein. The sample lists over 300,000 distinct CDR3 sequences; about 52% were seen once. Each sample had at least 6.5 million PBMCs isolated. This sequence joins TRBV7-2 and TRBJ1-1, with TRBD1 matching over 8 bases. The source material was blood. This TCR derives from a man in his 60s in good health. The DNA of the CDR3 is TGTGCCAGCAGCTTACAGGGGGCGAGGATCACTGAAGCTTTCTTT. Translation: CASSLQGARITEAFF.